These T cell receptor beta chains were read from a single sample in a study of T cell repertoires in cytomegalovirus infection. Their specific antigens are unknown. Each CDR3 protein gets one entry after TCRdb re-called the reads with MiXCR. The sample lists nearly 700,000 distinct CDR3 sequences; roughly 33% were seen once. The source was cultured PBMCs, collected from culture after CMV antigen stimulation. The source of these receptors is a human donor in good health (CMV status not recorded). Some clones in this sample may be carry-over from other donors' samples. Each CDR3 is given with its conserved first and last residue. D genes are given only for firm matches. A row's size may be missing; if present it is once, few, many or a size class.

NA TRBJ1-2 TRBV6-2/TRBV6-3 TRBD1 CASRKSTGGDYGYTF TGTGCCAGCAGGAAATCGACAGGGGGCGACTATGGCTACACCTTC
few TRBJ2-5 TRBV11-1 NA CASSLGSSGQETQYF TGTGCCAGCAGCTTAGGATCCAGCGGGCAAGAGACCCAGTACTTC
few TRBJ2-1 TRBV7-2 TRBD2 CASSLEGLADNEQFF TGTGCCAGCAGCTTAGAGGGACTAGCGGACAATGAGCAGTTCTTC
NA TRBJ1-5 TRBV6-6 NA CASSQDTAGLPQHF TGTGCCAGCAGTCAAGACACCGCAGGGTTGCCCCAGCATTTT
NA TRBJ2-7 TRBV6-1 TRBD2 CASSNTAGRYDEQYF TGTGCCAGCAGTAACACAGCGGGAAGGTACGACGAGCAGTACTTC
NA TRBJ2-7 TRBV7-2 TRBD2 CASSSAGVSEQYF TGTGCCAGCAGCTCAGCGGGAGTGTCCGAGCAGTACTTC
NA TRBJ2-7 TRBV12-3/TRBV12-4 NA CASSPEPYEQYF TGTGCCAGCAGCCCTGAACCCTACGAGCAGTACTTC
once TRBJ2-2 TRBV7-9 NA CASSPFPGPSTGELFF TGTGCCAGCAGCCCGTTTCCGGGGCCGAGCACCGGGGAGCTGTTTTTT
few TRBJ1-2 TRBV7-2 TRBD1 CASSQDRGTSNYGYTF TGTGCCAGCAGCCAAGACAGGGGGACTTCTAACTATGGCTACACCTTC
NA TRBJ2-1 TRBV6-1 NA CASSENGGHEQFF TGTGCCAGCAGTGAAAATGGTGGGCATGAGCAGTTCTTC
few TRBJ1-1 TRBV12-3/TRBV12-4 NA CASSLVRDVFF TGTGCCAGCAGTTTAGTCAGGGACGTTTTCTTT
NA TRBJ2-1 TRBV12-3/TRBV12-4 NA CASSGQRGTSHSYNEQFF TGTGCCAGCAGTGGCCAAAGGGGAACTAGCCACTCCTACAATGAGCAGTTCTTC
few TRBJ2-5 TRBV7-2 NA CASSRGVLETQYF TGTGCCAGCAGCCGGGGCGTACTAGAGACCCAGTACTTC
NA TRBJ2-5 TRBV6-1 NA CASSEEARRGETQYF TGTGCCAGCAGTGAAGAGGCCCGAAGGGGAGAGACCCAGTACTTC
few TRBJ2-1 TRBV7-8 NA CASRGGLSSYNEQFF TGTGCCAGCCGTGGGGGGCTGAGCTCCTACAATGAGCAGTTCTTC
few TRBJ2-4 TRBV7-2 TRBD2 CASSPREGLAETLAKNIQYF TGTGCCAGCAGCCCCCGTGAGGGACTAGCGGAAACACTAGCCAAAAACATTCAGTACTTC
NA TRBJ2-7 TRBV18 TRBD1 CASLLSTGFGEQYF TGTGCCAGCTTACTCTCGACAGGGTTCGGAGAGCAGTACTTC
many TRBJ1-3 TRBV7-8 NA CASSLGAGSGNTIYF TGTGCCAGCAGCTTAGGAGCTGGGTCTGGAAACACCATATATTTT
many TRBJ1-6 TRBV10-3 NA CAIRWDSPLHF TGTGCCATCAGGTGGGATTCACCCCTCCACTTT
NA TRBJ2-1 TRBV19 TRBD1 CASSTITGGNEQFF TGTGCCAGTAGTACCATCACAGGGGGGAATGAGCAGTTCTTC
many TRBJ2-3 TRBV7-9 NA CASSPLPGDTQYF TGTGCCAGCAGCCCTTTACCCGGGGATACGCAGTATTTT
few TRBJ2-7 TRBV6-5 NA CASSVSSSYEQYF TGTGCCAGCAGTGTTTCGAGCTCCTACGAGCAGTACTTC
NA TRBJ1-2 TRBV10-3 NA CAISESVQLYGYTF TGTGCCATCAGTGAGTCAGTACAGCTCTATGGCTACACCTTC
few TRBJ2-3 TRBV11-2 NA CASSLQGGRDTQYF TGTGCCAGCAGCTTACAGGGGGGCCGAGATACGCAGTATTTT
few TRBJ1-1 TRBV6-2/TRBV6-3 NA CASSYPTGNTEAFF TGTGCCAGCAGTTACCCCACAGGGAACACTGAAGCTTTCTTT
NA TRBJ2-1 TRBV19 NA CASSIPHGTLSYNEQFF TGTGCCAGTAGTATCCCTCACGGAACGCTCTCCTACAATGAGCAGTTCTTC
few TRBJ2-5 TRBV7-7 NA CASSPRGQGETQYF TGTGCCAGCAGCCCGAGAGGGCAGGGAGAGACCCAGTACTTC
few TRBJ2-7 TRBV7-6 TRBD2 CASSLGGPGLLFYEQYF TGTGCCAGCAGCCTGGGAGGGCCCGGACTCCTATTCTACGAGCAGTACTTC
few TRBJ2-7 TRBV7-8 NA CASSPFHEQYF TGTGCCAGCTCTCCCTTTCACGAGCAGTACTTC
many TRBJ2-1 TRBV6-2/TRBV6-3 TRBD2 CASSFYRTSGRANEQFF TGTGCCAGCAGTTTTTATCGGACTAGCGGGAGGGCCAATGAGCAGTTCTTC
NA TRBJ1-2 TRBV2 NA CASSRGADYGYTF TGTGCCAGCAGTCGGGGGGCGGACTATGGCTACACCTTC
many TRBJ2-1 TRBV7-2 NA CASSLDGYNEQFF TGTGCCAGCAGCTTAGACGGATACAATGAGCAGTTCTTC
NA TRBJ2-5 TRBV10-3 NA CAISEGKETQYF TGTGCCATCAGTGAGGGCAAAGAGACCCAGTACTTC
NA TRBJ2-7 TRBV5-1 NA CASTTPSGDSEQYF TGCGCCAGCACCACACCGTCGGGGGACTCCGAGCAGTACTTC
NA TRBJ2-5 TRBV5-1 NA CASSFRQARGQETQYF TGCGCCAGCAGCTTTAGACAGGCCAGAGGACAAGAGACCCAGTACTTC
NA TRBJ1-1 TRBV6-5 TRBD1 CASSYSSTGGTEAFF TGTGCCAGCAGTTACTCTTCGACAGGGGGCACTGAAGCTTTCTTT
few TRBJ2-6 TRBV12-3/TRBV12-4 NA CASKAPDLPGANVLTF TGTGCCAGCAAAGCGCCCGACCTCCCTGGGGCCAACGTCCTGACTTTC
NA TRBJ1-1 TRBV11-2 NA CASSLDLTVEAFF TGTGCCAGCAGCTTAGATTTAACCGTGGAGGCTTTCTTT
NA TRBJ1-1 TRBV20-1 NA CSARPTLARGMNTEAFF TGCAGTGCTAGACCGACTCTCGCACGAGGAATGAACACTGAAGCTTTCTTT
NA TRBJ1-1 TRBV7-9 TRBD1 CASSPQGPTGGNTEAFF TGTGCCAGCAGCCCCCAGGGGCCCACAGGGGGAAACACTGAAGCTTTCTTT
NA TRBJ2-7 TRBV12-3/TRBV12-4 NA CASRLRWRGYEQYF TGTGCCAGCAGGCTAAGGTGGCGAGGCTACGAGCAGTACTTC
NA TRBJ2-1 TRBV7-2 TRBD2 CASSLVGGSLTYNEQFF TGTGCCAGCAGCTTAGTGGGCGGGAGTCTTACCTACAATGAGCAGTTCTTC
NA TRBJ1-1 TRBV11-2 TRBD1 CASSPTSAGGRLNTEAFF TGTGCCAGCAGTCCAACCTCGGCAGGGGGCCGCCTGAACACTGAAGCTTTCTTT
NA TRBJ2-3 TRBV5-5 NA CASSFLPPSGSLWDTQYF TGTGCCAGCAGCTTCCTTCCCCCAAGCGGCAGCTTATGGGATACGCAGTATTTT
few TRBJ2-5 TRBV6-2/TRBV6-3 NA CASSYFAETQYF TGTGCCAGCAGTTACTTCGCGGAGACCCAGTACTTC
NA TRBJ1-2 TRBV7-9 NA CASSPDNRAANYGYTF TGTGCCAGCAGCCCGGACAATAGAGCGGCTAACTATGGCTACACCTTC
many TRBJ2-3 TRBV7-2 NA CASSLVFVGAFTDTQYF TGTGCCAGCAGCTTAGTCTTCGTGGGAGCCTTCACAGATACGCAGTATTTT
NA TRBJ1-3 TRBV14 NA CASSRYRDNSGNTIYF TGTGCCAGCAGCCGGTATCGGGACAACTCTGGAAACACCATATATTTT
many TRBJ2-7 TRBV7-2 TRBD1 CASSPRTGEPDEQYF TGTGCCAGCAGCCCCCGGACAGGGGAACCGGACGAGCAGTACTTC
NA TRBJ1-6 TRBV5-1 NA CASSSQGPGNSPLHF TGCGCCAGCAGCTCGCAGGGGCCTGGGAATTCACCCCTCCACTTT
NA TRBJ2-5 TRBV11-1 TRBD2 CASSPGTSGGKETQYF TGTGCCAGCAGCCCGGGGACTAGCGGAGGCAAAGAGACCCAGTACTTC
once TRBJ1-2 TRBV28 NA CASSSETAGYTF TGTGCCAGCAGTTCGGAGACAGCTGGCTACACCTTC
many TRBJ2-3 TRBV7-8 TRBD1 CASSPRTGSTDTQYF TGTGCCAGCAGCCCCAGGACAGGGAGCACAGATACGCAGTATTTT
few TRBJ2-3 TRBV7-6 TRBD2 CASSHEASGRANTQYF TGTGCCAGCAGCCACGAAGCTAGCGGGAGGGCCAACACGCAGTATTTT
few TRBJ2-3 TRBV5-5 TRBD2 CASSGTSGAWEDTQYF TGTGCCAGCAGCGGTACTAGCGGGGCTTGGGAAGATACGCAGTATTTT
few TRBJ1-1 TRBV12-3/TRBV12-4 NA CASIPWEDGNTEAFF TGTGCCAGCATCCCCTGGGAGGATGGGAACACTGAAGCTTTCTTT
few TRBJ1-5 TRBV6-2/TRBV6-3 NA CASRQTYSRGNQPQHF TGTGCCAGCAGGCAAACATACAGCCGTGGCAATCAGCCCCAGCATTTT
NA TRBJ2-7 TRBV20-1 NA CSAGVGTYEQYF TGCAGTGCCGGGGTGGGCACCTACGAGCAGTACTTC
NA TRBJ1-2 TRBV7-3 NA CASSLAAVGYTF TGTGCCAGCAGCTTAGCCGCGGTTGGCTACACCTTC
few TRBJ2-1 TRBV4-1 NA CASRLEIWGNEQFF TGCGCCAGCAGGTTGGAGATCTGGGGCAATGAGCAGTTCTTC